This T cell receptor (beta chain) was observed in a study of blood T cell repertoires in COVID-19. Across the study: Whether acute or convalescent, the COVID-19 samples came from the United States, Italy and Spain. T cells, B-cell-depleted T cells, or PBMCs provided the cDNA or gDNA that served as material.

As for this clone: The same CDR3 can be traced to other DNA sequences in this sample.

The germline CDR1 and CDR2 sequences are MNHEY and SMNVEV (reference sequence). Trimming pared 3 bases from V and 2 bases from J, leaving 10 bases between. The CDR3 has 14 residues. Original data processing: Estimated nucleated cell counts came from reference gene primer amplification. The repertoire was sequenced with immunoSEQ multiplex PCR; TCRdb's copy has only in-frame clones and lacks some. The V and J calls and clone size come from that table; D and trimming were worked out from the DNA. The data show approximately 120,000 clones, approximately 82% seen once. The sequence was obtained from a woman aged 60-70 years with acute or convalescent COVID-19. The sequenced sample consisted of peripheral blood. This chain joins TRBV27 and TRBJ1-2, with D maybe TRBD1 (6 bases). The CDR3 coding sequence is TGTGCCAGCAGTTTGACAGGTGGAAACTATGGCTACACCTTC. This sequence encodes CASSLTGGNYGYTF.